Listed below are T cell receptor beta chains from one sample, sequenced in a study of T cells after yellow fever vaccination. TCRdb redid the calling of the 5' RACE reads with MiXCR, one entry per CDR3 protein. The sample shows under 250,000 distinct CDR3 sequences, roughly 7.2% of them seen only once. The input for sequencing was CD4+ T cells sorted from PBMCs, taken 15 days after the yellow fever booster vaccination. The receptors derive from a man aged 25 to 45 who received the YFV17D yellow fever vaccine. Both conserved end residues are part of each CDR3. Each record gives: D gene, clone size, J gene, V gene, CDR3 protein, CDR3 DNA. The D gene is left open where the match is weak. Clone size is stated in some rows and not others, as once, few, many or a class when expanded.

d_gene: .; abundance: many; j_gene: TRBJ2-1; v_gene: TRBV5-1; CDR3aa: CASSAGQLVQQFF; CDR3nt: TGCGCCAGCAGCGCGGGACAGCTGGTCCAGCAGTTCTTC
d_gene: .; abundance: .; j_gene: TRBJ1-2; v_gene: TRBV18; CDR3aa: CASSSGTMTYGYTF; CDR3nt: TGTGCCAGCTCCTCAGGGACTATGACCTATGGCTACACCTTC
d_gene: .; abundance: few; j_gene: TRBJ2-3; v_gene: TRBV5-1; CDR3aa: CASSWDLTTDTQYF; CDR3nt: TGCGCCAGCAGCTGGGACCTTACCACAGATACGCAGTATTTT
d_gene: TRBD2; abundance: .; j_gene: TRBJ2-3; v_gene: TRBV20-1; CDR3aa: CSARDLLAGYPPMQYF; CDR3nt: TGCAGTGCTAGAGATCTTTTAGCGGGATACCCCCCGATGCAGTATTTT
d_gene: .; abundance: .; j_gene: TRBJ2-5; v_gene: TRBV30; CDR3aa: CAWSVRRETQYF; CDR3nt: TGTGCCTGGAGTGTACGCAGGGAGACCCAGTACTTC
d_gene: .; abundance: many; j_gene: TRBJ2-1; v_gene: TRBV5-1; CDR3aa: CASSLESPRNEQFF; CDR3nt: TGCGCCAGCAGCTTGGAGTCCCCTCGCAATGAGCAGTTCTTC
d_gene: .; abundance: once; j_gene: TRBJ2-1; v_gene: TRBV5-4; CDR3aa: CASSMETGPYNEQFF; CDR3nt: TGTGCCAGCAGTATGGAGACAGGACCTTACAATGAGCAGTTCTTC
d_gene: .; abundance: few; j_gene: TRBJ1-2; v_gene: TRBV15; CDR3aa: CATSEGSYGYTF; CDR3nt: TGTGCCACCAGCGAGGGTAGCTATGGCTACACCTTC
d_gene: .; abundance: .; j_gene: TRBJ2-3; v_gene: TRBV12-3/TRBV12-4; CDR3aa: CASKAPSTDTQYF; CDR3nt: TGTGCCAGCAAGGCTCCTAGCACAGATACGCAGTATTTT
d_gene: TRBD1; abundance: few; j_gene: TRBJ1-2; v_gene: TRBV6-4; CDR3aa: CASSRPGQGATNYGYTF; CDR3nt: TGTGCCAGCAGTCGCCCGGGACAGGGGGCCACTAACTATGGCTACACCTTC
d_gene: TRBD2; abundance: .; j_gene: TRBJ2-1; v_gene: TRBV2; CDR3aa: CASRALTSGSRYEQFF; CDR3nt: TGTGCCAGTCGGGCCCTTACTAGCGGGAGTCGGTATGAGCAGTTCTTC
d_gene: .; abundance: .; j_gene: TRBJ2-2; v_gene: TRBV20-1; CDR3aa: CSARFQNTGELFF; CDR3nt: TGCAGTGCTAGATTCCAGAACACCGGGGAGCTGTTTTTT
d_gene: .; abundance: few; j_gene: TRBJ2-1; v_gene: TRBV12-3/TRBV12-4; CDR3aa: CASSFGRLAGRAQFF; CDR3nt: TGTGCCAGCAGTTTCGGGCGGCTAGCCGGCCGGGCGCAGTTCTTC
d_gene: .; abundance: few; j_gene: TRBJ1-2; v_gene: TRBV12-3/TRBV12-4; CDR3aa: CASSSTVSNYGYTF; CDR3nt: TGTGCCAGCAGCTCGACAGTTTCTAACTATGGCTACACCTTC
d_gene: .; abundance: few; j_gene: TRBJ2-3; v_gene: TRBV18; CDR3aa: CASSPGEETDTQYF; CDR3nt: TGTGCCAGCTCACCGGGGGAGGAAACAGATACGCAGTATTTT
d_gene: .; abundance: many; j_gene: TRBJ2-3; v_gene: TRBV6-5; CDR3aa: CASRGSGDTQYF; CDR3nt: TGTGCCAGCCGAGGGTCAGGCGATACGCAGTATTTT
d_gene: TRBD1; abundance: few; j_gene: TRBJ1-5; v_gene: TRBV12-3/TRBV12-4; CDR3aa: CASSFNRGLRQPQHF; CDR3nt: TGTGCCAGCAGTTTTAACAGGGGATTGCGGCAGCCCCAGCATTTT
d_gene: .; abundance: .; j_gene: TRBJ2-7; v_gene: TRBV20-1; CDR3aa: CSARSLTYEQYF; CDR3nt: TGCAGTGCTAGATCCCTAACCTACGAGCAGTACTTC
d_gene: TRBD2; abundance: .; j_gene: TRBJ2-1; v_gene: TRBV30; CDR3aa: CACRLAGVMDEQFF; CDR3nt: TGTGCCTGTCGATTAGCGGGAGTCATGGATGAGCAGTTCTTC
d_gene: .; abundance: .; j_gene: TRBJ2-2; v_gene: TRBV10-3; CDR3aa: CAISGVRRSGELFF; CDR3nt: TGTGCCATCAGTGGGGTGAGGAGGTCCGGGGAGCTGTTTTTT
d_gene: .; abundance: many; j_gene: TRBJ2-5; v_gene: TRBV7-2; CDR3aa: CASSSNTLSQETQYF; CDR3nt: TGTGCCAGCAGCTCCAACACCCTATCGCAAGAGACCCAGTACTTC
d_gene: .; abundance: many; j_gene: TRBJ2-6; v_gene: TRBV7-6; CDR3aa: CATGSPGANVLTF; CDR3nt: TGTGCCACAGGGAGCCCTGGGGCCAACGTCCTGACTTTC
d_gene: .; abundance: few; j_gene: TRBJ2-7; v_gene: TRBV18; CDR3aa: CASSPFSGQKFYEQYF; CDR3nt: TGTGCCAGCTCGCCGTTCTCCGGACAGAAGTTCTACGAGCAGTACTTC
d_gene: .; abundance: .; j_gene: TRBJ2-3; v_gene: TRBV20-1; CDR3aa: CSELILSTDTQYF; CDR3nt: TGCAGTGAACTTATCCTTAGCACAGATACGCAGTATTTT
d_gene: .; abundance: many; j_gene: TRBJ2-1; v_gene: TRBV19; CDR3aa: CASTPDGGNEQFF; CDR3nt: TGTGCCAGTACTCCCGACGGGGGCAATGAGCAGTTCTTC
d_gene: .; abundance: .; j_gene: TRBJ2-1; v_gene: TRBV18; CDR3aa: CASSPVRVLGREQFF; CDR3nt: TGTGCCAGCTCACCAGTACGGGTGCTCGGTCGGGAGCAGTTCTTC
d_gene: TRBD2; abundance: few; j_gene: TRBJ2-2; v_gene: TRBV20-1; CDR3aa: CSVGWTSGSRIGELFF; CDR3nt: TGCAGTGTTGGCTGGACTAGCGGGAGCCGCATCGGGGAGCTGTTTTTT
d_gene: .; abundance: .; j_gene: TRBJ2-5; v_gene: TRBV29-1; CDR3aa: CSVASVQRQETQYF; CDR3nt: TGCAGCGTTGCGAGTGTGCAGAGACAAGAGACCCAGTACTTC
d_gene: TRBD1; abundance: .; j_gene: TRBJ2-7; v_gene: TRBV18; CDR3aa: CASSPQTGVEQYF; CDR3nt: TGTGCCAGCTCACCCCAGACAGGGGTAGAGCAGTACTTC
d_gene: .; abundance: .; j_gene: TRBJ2-1; v_gene: TRBV20-1; CDR3aa: CSASDRSSYNEQFF; CDR3nt: TGCAGTGCTTCAGACAGGTCGTCCTACAATGAGCAGTTCTTC
d_gene: .; abundance: .; j_gene: TRBJ2-5; v_gene: TRBV27; CDR3aa: CASSSLGETQYF; CDR3nt: TGTGCCAGCAGTTCTCTGGGAGAGACCCAGTACTTC
d_gene: TRBD1; abundance: .; j_gene: TRBJ2-6; v_gene: TRBV5-1; CDR3aa: CASSLTGGNPGANVLTF; CDR3nt: TGCGCCAGCAGCCTGACAGGGGGGAACCCTGGGGCCAACGTCCTGACTTTC
d_gene: .; abundance: few; j_gene: TRBJ2-7; v_gene: TRBV5-1; CDR3aa: CASSLDRRGYEQYF; CDR3nt: TGCGCCAGCAGCTTGGACAGGAGGGGCTACGAGCAGTACTTC
d_gene: .; abundance: .; j_gene: TRBJ1-5; v_gene: TRBV5-1; CDR3aa: CASSLFGGPDSNQPQHF; CDR3nt: TGCGCCAGCAGCTTGTTTGGGGGGCCGGATAGCAATCAGCCCCAGCATTTT
d_gene: .; abundance: many; j_gene: TRBJ2-7; v_gene: TRBV29-1; CDR3aa: CSVEANAKSYEQYF; CDR3nt: TGCAGCGTTGAAGCCAACGCCAAGTCCTACGAGCAGTACTTC
d_gene: TRBD1; abundance: many; j_gene: TRBJ1-5; v_gene: TRBV27; CDR3aa: CASRGQYSNQPQHF; CDR3nt: TGTGCCAGCAGGGGACAGTATAGCAATCAGCCCCAGCATTTT
d_gene: .; abundance: .; j_gene: TRBJ1-2; v_gene: TRBV5-1; CDR3aa: CASSREGQNYGYTF; CDR3nt: TGCGCCAGCAGCCGCGAAGGACAAAACTATGGCTACACCTTC
d_gene: .; abundance: many; j_gene: TRBJ2-1; v_gene: TRBV7-6; CDR3aa: CASSLARGGGEQFF; CDR3nt: TGTGCCAGCAGCTTAGCGCGGGGAGGTGGTGAGCAGTTCTTC
d_gene: TRBD1; abundance: .; j_gene: TRBJ1-6; v_gene: TRBV20-1; CDR3aa: CSAKQTGGGNSPLHF; CDR3nt: TGCAGTGCTAAACAGACAGGGGGCGGGAATTCACCCCTCCACTTT
d_gene: TRBD2; abundance: many; j_gene: TRBJ2-3; v_gene: TRBV7-9; CDR3aa: CASSLVGTTTDTQYF; CDR3nt: TGTGCCAGCAGCTTAGTGGGGACTACCACAGATACGCAGTATTTT
d_gene: .; abundance: many; j_gene: TRBJ2-1; v_gene: TRBV7-2; CDR3aa: CASSQNNEQFF; CDR3nt: TGTGCCAGCAGTCAAAACAATGAGCAGTTCTTC
d_gene: .; abundance: .; j_gene: TRBJ2-2; v_gene: TRBV12-3/TRBV12-4; CDR3aa: CASTGPPNTGELFF; CDR3nt: TGTGCCAGCACAGGGCCCCCTAACACCGGGGAGCTGTTTTTT